A selection of T cell receptor beta chains follows, all from one sample in a study of CD8 T cells in ankylosing spondylitis. TCRdb re-called the 5' RACE reads through MiXCR, storing one row per CDR3 protein. The sample contains some 220,000 distinct CDR3 sequences, roughly 8.2% of which appear only once. Sequencing used blood, either unsorted or a sorted T cell fraction (not recorded which). The receptors derive from a female donor with ankylosing spondylitis or in good health (not recorded which). The CDR3 runs from the conserved cysteine through the conserved F or W. Each record gives: J gene, D gene, clone size, V gene, CDR3 length, CDR3 protein, CDR3 DNA. D genes are given only for firm matches. Only part of the rows carry a size: once, few, many, or a class if the clone is expanded.

J gene: TRBJ1-1
D gene: -
clone size: many
V gene: TRBV6-2/TRBV6-3
CDR3 length: 13
CDR3 protein: CASSYTPNTEAFF
CDR3 DNA: TGTGCCAGCAGTTACACACCGAACACTGAAGCTTTCTTT

J gene: TRBJ2-7
D gene: -
clone size: few
V gene: TRBV20-1
CDR3 length: 14
CDR3 protein: CSAREPKDPYEQYF
CDR3 DNA: TGCAGTGCTAGAGAGCCAAAGGACCCCTACGAGCAGTACTTC

J gene: TRBJ1-1
D gene: TRBD1
clone size: many
V gene: TRBV29-1
CDR3 length: 15
CDR3 protein: CSAGTGATMNTEAFF
CDR3 DNA: TGCAGCGCCGGGACAGGGGCGACGATGAACACTGAAGCTTTCTTT

J gene: TRBJ1-5
D gene: -
clone size: many
V gene: TRBV20-1
CDR3 length: 11
CDR3 protein: CSARVGELQHF
CDR3 DNA: TGCAGTGCTAGAGTCGGGGAGCTCCAGCATTTT

J gene: TRBJ2-3
D gene: TRBD2
clone size: many
V gene: TRBV10-3
CDR3 length: 16
CDR3 protein: CAISVGTSGYTDTQYF
CDR3 DNA: TGTGCCATCAGTGTCGGGACTAGCGGTTACACAGATACGCAGTATTTT

J gene: TRBJ1-1
D gene: -
clone size: -
V gene: TRBV2
CDR3 length: 13
CDR3 protein: CASREQKNTEAFF
CDR3 DNA: TGTGCCAGCAGGGAACAGAAGAACACTGAAGCTTTCTTT

J gene: TRBJ1-2
D gene: -
clone size: few
V gene: TRBV15
CDR3 length: 17
CDR3 protein: CATSRVRGGSGDYGYTF
CDR3 DNA: TGTGCCACCAGCAGAGTACGGGGCGGGTCGGGGGACTATGGCTACACCTTC

J gene: TRBJ2-1
D gene: TRBD2
clone size: many
V gene: TRBV2
CDR3 length: 15
CDR3 protein: CASSERTRNYNEQFF
CDR3 DNA: TGTGCCAGCAGTGAAAGGACTAGGAACTACAATGAGCAGTTCTTC

J gene: TRBJ2-3
D gene: -
clone size: few
V gene: TRBV7-2
CDR3 length: 16
CDR3 protein: CASSLALGGMADTQYF
CDR3 DNA: TGTGCCAGCAGCTTAGCACTGGGCGGGATGGCAGATACGCAGTATTTT

J gene: TRBJ2-3
D gene: -
clone size: many
V gene: TRBV27
CDR3 length: 14
CDR3 protein: CASSFYKSEGAQYF
CDR3 DNA: TGTGCCAGCAGTTTCTATAAAAGCGAGGGCGCGCAGTATTTT

J gene: TRBJ2-7
D gene: -
clone size: few
V gene: TRBV7-2
CDR3 length: 17
CDR3 protein: CASSPRGAGLSSYEQYF
CDR3 DNA: TGTGCCAGCAGCCCCCGAGGGGCGGGGCTCAGCTCCTACGAGCAGTACTTC

J gene: TRBJ2-1
D gene: TRBD2
clone size: many
V gene: TRBV20-1
CDR3 length: 15
CDR3 protein: CSASAMAGDLNEQFF
CDR3 DNA: TGCAGTGCTAGTGCTATGGCGGGAGATTTGAATGAGCAGTTCTTC

J gene: TRBJ2-2
D gene: -
clone size: few
V gene: TRBV5-5
CDR3 length: 17
CDR3 protein: CASSSVLAGGNTGELFF
CDR3 DNA: TGTGCCAGCAGCTCAGTACTAGCTGGGGGGAACACCGGGGAGCTGTTTTTT

J gene: TRBJ1-1
D gene: -
clone size: few
V gene: TRBV29-1
CDR3 length: 13
CDR3 protein: CSVKDGMNTEAFF
CDR3 DNA: TGCAGCGTTAAGGACGGCATGAACACTGAAGCTTTCTTT

J gene: TRBJ1-1
D gene: -
clone size: many
V gene: TRBV29-1
CDR3 length: 12
CDR3 protein: CSVERKNTEAFF
CDR3 DNA: TGCAGCGTTGAAAGGAAGAACACTGAAGCTTTCTTT

J gene: TRBJ2-7
D gene: -
clone size: many
V gene: TRBV20-1
CDR3 length: 12
CDR3 protein: CSATPGNYEQYF
CDR3 DNA: TGCAGTGCCACCCCTGGAAACTACGAGCAGTACTTC

J gene: TRBJ2-2
D gene: -
clone size: many
V gene: TRBV12-3/TRBV12-4
CDR3 length: 16
CDR3 protein: CASSLGSRMNTGELFF
CDR3 DNA: TGTGCCAGCAGTTTAGGGTCGCGGATGAACACCGGGGAGCTGTTTTTT

J gene: TRBJ2-1
D gene: -
clone size: many
V gene: TRBV6-2/TRBV6-3
CDR3 length: 11
CDR3 protein: CASRAVGEQFF
CDR3 DNA: TGTGCCAGCAGAGCCGTGGGTGAGCAGTTCTTC

J gene: TRBJ1-6
D gene: TRBD1
clone size: many
V gene: TRBV4-3
CDR3 length: 15
CDR3 protein: CASSQTGTEGSPLHF
CDR3 DNA: TGCGCCAGCAGCCAGACCGGGACAGAAGGGTCACCCCTCCACTTT

J gene: TRBJ1-2
D gene: -
clone size: many
V gene: TRBV10-3
CDR3 length: 11
CDR3 protein: CAISESLRYTF
CDR3 DNA: TGTGCCATCAGTGAGAGCCTACGCTACACCTTC

J gene: TRBJ2-1
D gene: -
clone size: many
V gene: TRBV4-3
CDR3 length: 14
CDR3 protein: CASSQEGRAYEQFF
CDR3 DNA: TGCGCCAGCAGCCAAGAGGGCCGGGCTTACGAGCAGTTCTTC

J gene: TRBJ2-3
D gene: -
clone size: many
V gene: TRBV5-1
CDR3 length: 17
CDR3 protein: CASSLRVGLPNADTQYF
CDR3 DNA: TGCGCCAGCAGCTTGAGGGTAGGACTACCCAACGCGGATACGCAGTATTTT

J gene: TRBJ2-1
D gene: TRBD2
clone size: many
V gene: TRBV12-3/TRBV12-4
CDR3 length: 15
CDR3 protein: CASTPRGGGYNEQFF
CDR3 DNA: TGTGCCAGCACCCCTAGGGGCGGGGGCTACAATGAGCAGTTCTTC